This T cell receptor (beta chain) was captured in a study of cytomegalovirus exposure and HLA in healthy donors. With 7 bases clipped from V and 2 bases from J, the junction kept 2 bases outside the gene matches. This CDR3 comprises 13 residues. Germline CDR1 is SNHLY and CDR2 is FYNNEI. This clone was seen only a few times. Primers: 60 Vbeta forward and 13 Jbeta reverse. Assay used: immunoSEQ multiplex PCR; TCRdb lists only in-frame clones, some missing. Here the sample spans over 100,000 clones, approximately 70% being singletons. The receptor was isolated from a man aged 25-45 years in good health and CMV-seropositive. V is TRBV2 and J is TRBJ2-3, with 8 bases lining up with TRBD1. Sequencing was done on a sample of PBMCs. Here the CDR3 DNA reads TGTGCCAGCAATCAGGGGGCCACAGATACGCAGTATTTT. Amino acids: CASNQGATDTQYF.